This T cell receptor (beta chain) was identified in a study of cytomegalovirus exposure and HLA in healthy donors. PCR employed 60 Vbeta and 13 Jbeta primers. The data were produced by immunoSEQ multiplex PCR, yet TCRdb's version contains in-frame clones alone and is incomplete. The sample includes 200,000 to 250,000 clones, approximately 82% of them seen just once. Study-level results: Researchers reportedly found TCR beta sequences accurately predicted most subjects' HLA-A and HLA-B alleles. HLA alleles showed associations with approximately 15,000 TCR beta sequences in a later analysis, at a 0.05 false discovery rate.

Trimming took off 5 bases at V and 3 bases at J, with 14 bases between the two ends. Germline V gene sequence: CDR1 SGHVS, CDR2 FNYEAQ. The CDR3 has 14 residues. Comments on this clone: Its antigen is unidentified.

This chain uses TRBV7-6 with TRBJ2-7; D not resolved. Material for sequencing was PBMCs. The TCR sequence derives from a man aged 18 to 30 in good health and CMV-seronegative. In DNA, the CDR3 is TGTGCCAGCAGCCCACGTGGCGGCTACTACGAGCAGTACTTC. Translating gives CASSPRGGYYEQYF.